This T cell receptor beta chain was sequenced for a study of response to subunit inactivated influenza vaccine. Points from the study as a whole: Each seasonal influenza vaccination, the authors suggested, recruits few new T cells.

This clonotype was counted between two and nine times. Antigen unknown. TCRdb itself ran the RT-PCR reads through MiXCR, one entry per CDR3 protein. The sample yields around 170,000 distinct CDR3 sequences, around a tenth seen once. This clonotype was sampled from a man between 50 and 69 years old who received an inactivated influenza vaccine. Sequences were derived from CD8+ T cells sorted from PBMCs, sampled around 2 years after vaccination.

The CDR3 loop reads CACPVEHSNQPQHF. The CDR3 DNA is TGTGCCTGCCCCGTGGAACATAGCAATCAGCCCCAGCATTTT. V usage is TRBV30 and J usage is TRBJ1-5, with D unclear. The length of the CDR3 is 14 residues. V lost 6 bases, J lost 0 bases, and 12 bases lay in between. CDR1 and CDR2 (germline): GTSNPN, SVGIG (reference sequence).